Listed below are T cell receptor beta chains from one sample, sequenced in a study of blood T cell repertoires in COVID-19. Using immunoSEQ multiplex PCR, the repertoire was profiled, and TCRdb retains in-frame clones only, with some absent. The data hold about 100,000 clones, with approximately 80% observed a single time. The sample was peripheral blood. The receptors come from a man aged 55-75 years with active or convalescent COVID-19. Each CDR3 is given with its conserved first and last residue. The order of the fields is V gene, D gene, J gene, clone size, CDR3 protein, CDR3 DNA. The D gene is left open where the match is weak. A clone size is listed for some rows: how often the clone was seen (once, few, many), or a class if it is expanded.

v_gene: TRBV19; d_gene: TRBD1; j_gene: TRBJ1-2; abundance: .; CDR3aa: CASSIAGGSYGYTF; CDR3nt: TGTGCCAGTAGTATTGCAGGGGGTAGCTATGGCTACACCTTC
v_gene: TRBV18; d_gene: TRBD1; j_gene: TRBJ2-1; abundance: .; CDR3aa: CASSPNVGTGSNEQFF; CDR3nt: TGTGCCAGCTCACCAAATGTGGGGACAGGGTCCAATGAGCAGTTCTTC
v_gene: TRBV20-1; d_gene: .; j_gene: TRBJ1-1; abundance: .; CDR3aa: CSAQEAFF; CDR3nt: TGCAGTGCTCAAGAAGCTTTCTTT
v_gene: TRBV7-6; d_gene: TRBD2; j_gene: TRBJ2-1; abundance: .; CDR3aa: CASSLGSRGTSGEQFF; CDR3nt: TGTGCCAGCAGCTTAGGGTCGCGAGGGACTAGTGGTGAGCAGTTCTTC
v_gene: TRBV18; d_gene: .; j_gene: TRBJ1-6; abundance: .; CDR3aa: CASSLRDTGTNSPLHF; CDR3nt: TGTGCCAGCTCACTCCGGGACACAGGGACTAATTCACCCCTCCACTTT
v_gene: TRBV6-6; d_gene: TRBD1; j_gene: TRBJ1-2; abundance: .; CDR3aa: CASSGGQGLYGYTF; CDR3nt: TGTGCCAGCAGTGGGGGACAGGGCCTTTATGGCTACACCTTC
v_gene: TRBV7-2; d_gene: .; j_gene: TRBJ1-3; abundance: .; CDR3aa: CASSPPRDPSAIYF; CDR3nt: TGTGCCAGCAGCCCCCCCCGAGACCCTAGCGCCATATATTTT
v_gene: TRBV5-1; d_gene: .; j_gene: TRBJ1-1; abundance: .; CDR3aa: CASSPGGEVSEAFF; CDR3nt: TGCGCCAGCAGCCCGGGGGGCGAGGTTTCTGAAGCTTTCTTT
v_gene: TRBV6-5; d_gene: .; j_gene: TRBJ1-1; abundance: .; CDR3aa: CASSYSRWEENTEAFF; CDR3nt: TGTGCCAGCAGTTACTCGAGGTGGGAGGAGAACACTGAAGCTTTCTTT
v_gene: TRBV7-9; d_gene: .; j_gene: TRBJ1-6; abundance: .; CDR3aa: CASRHTENSPLHF; CDR3nt: TGTGCCAGCAGACACACAGAAAATTCACCCCTCCACTTT
v_gene: TRBV11-1; d_gene: .; j_gene: TRBJ2-7; abundance: medium-sized; CDR3aa: CASSPGRLAEQYF; CDR3nt: TGTGCCAGCAGCCCGGGGAGGTTGGCCGAGCAGTACTTC
v_gene: TRBV19; d_gene: .; j_gene: TRBJ2-2; abundance: .; CDR3aa: CASSMEGEDTGELFF; CDR3nt: TGTGCCAGTAGTATGGAGGGAGAGGACACCGGGGAGCTGTTTTTT
v_gene: TRBV6-5; d_gene: .; j_gene: TRBJ2-4; abundance: .; CDR3aa: CASSPNQGSKNIQYF; CDR3nt: TGTGCCAGCAGCCCCAATCAGGGTTCCAAAAACATTCAGTACTTC
v_gene: TRBV30; d_gene: TRBD1; j_gene: TRBJ2-1; abundance: .; CDR3aa: CAWSAGGTSYNEQFF; CDR3nt: TGTGCCTGGAGTGCAGGGGGCACTTCCTACAATGAGCAGTTCTTC
v_gene: TRBV28; d_gene: TRBD1; j_gene: TRBJ1-2; abundance: .; CDR3aa: CASIRQGGFYGYTF; CDR3nt: TGTGCCAGCATCAGACAGGGGGGGTTCTATGGCTACACCTTC
v_gene: TRBV5-6; d_gene: .; j_gene: TRBJ2-5; abundance: .; CDR3aa: CASSPQGSETQYF; CDR3nt: TGTGCCAGCAGCCCGCAGGGGTCAGAGACCCAGTACTTC
v_gene: TRBV19; d_gene: TRBD2; j_gene: TRBJ2-1; abundance: .; CDR3aa: CASSKGGTSGRREFF; CDR3nt: TGTGCCAGTAGTAAGGGGGGGACTAGCGGGAGGCGGGAGTTCTTC
v_gene: TRBV15; d_gene: TRBD2; j_gene: TRBJ2-5; abundance: .; CDR3aa: CATTSREGRETQYF; CDR3nt: TGTGCCACCACCAGCAGGGAGGGGAGAGAGACCCAGTACTTC
v_gene: TRBV28; d_gene: TRBD1; j_gene: TRBJ1-2; abundance: medium-sized; CDR3aa: CASSPSDRDGYTF; CDR3nt: TGTGCCAGCAGTCCGTCGGACAGGGATGGCTACACCTTC
v_gene: TRBV7-9; d_gene: .; j_gene: TRBJ2-3; abundance: .; CDR3aa: CASNLGQLTDTQYF; CDR3nt: TGTGCCAGCAACCTAGGACAGCTTACAGATACGCAGTATTTT
v_gene: TRBV18; d_gene: TRBD2; j_gene: TRBJ2-7; abundance: .; CDR3aa: CASSLAGESYEQYF; CDR3nt: TGTGCCAGCTCACTGGCGGGAGAGTCCTACGAGCAGTACTTC
v_gene: TRBV25-1; d_gene: TRBD1; j_gene: TRBJ2-6; abundance: .; CDR3aa: CASLDREANVLTF; CDR3nt: TGTGCCAGCCTTGACAGGGAGGCCAACGTCCTGACTTTC
v_gene: TRBV28; d_gene: TRBD1; j_gene: TRBJ2-1; abundance: .; CDR3aa: CASSIGGQSSYNEQFF; CDR3nt: TGTGCCAGCAGCATAGGGGGACAGAGCTCCTACAATGAGCAGTTCTTC
v_gene: TRBV7-9; d_gene: .; j_gene: TRBJ2-2; abundance: .; CDR3aa: CASHPRGGDTGELFF; CDR3nt: TGTGCCAGTCACCCTAGGGGCGGTGACACCGGGGAGCTGTTTTTT
v_gene: TRBV15; d_gene: TRBD2; j_gene: TRBJ2-1; abundance: .; CDR3aa: CATSRGVAGVLGGEQFF; CDR3nt: TGTGCCACCAGCAGAGGAGTAGCGGGAGTTCTCGGTGGTGAGCAGTTCTTC
v_gene: TRBV5-1; d_gene: TRBD1; j_gene: TRBJ1-1; abundance: .; CDR3aa: CASSQTTGGYTEAFF; CDR3nt: TGCGCCAGCAGCCAGACAACAGGGGGTTACACTGAAGCTTTCTTT
v_gene: TRBV27; d_gene: TRBD1; j_gene: TRBJ2-1; abundance: .; CDR3aa: CASSPSWGDREDEQFF; CDR3nt: TGTGCCAGCAGTCCATCCTGGGGGGACAGGGAGGATGAGCAGTTCTTC
v_gene: TRBV18; d_gene: .; j_gene: TRBJ1-2; abundance: .; CDR3aa: CASSPEGDGYTF; CDR3nt: TGTGCCAGCTCACCCGAGGGGGATGGCTACACCTTC
v_gene: TRBV3-1/TRBV3-2; d_gene: .; j_gene: TRBJ2-5; abundance: .; CDR3aa: CASSHTDRGETQYF; CDR3nt: TGTGCCAGCAGCCACACGGACAGAGGAGAGACCCAGTACTTC
v_gene: TRBV12-5; d_gene: .; j_gene: TRBJ2-3; abundance: .; CDR3aa: CASGLVRGASSTDTQYF; CDR3nt: TGTGCTAGTGGTTTGGTACGGGGAGCGTCTAGCACAGATACGCAGTATTTT
v_gene: TRBV5-1; d_gene: .; j_gene: TRBJ1-1; abundance: .; CDR3aa: CASSWTANTEAFF; CDR3nt: TGCGCCAGCAGCTGGACAGCGAACACTGAAGCTTTCTTT
v_gene: TRBV5-1; d_gene: TRBD1; j_gene: TRBJ2-7; abundance: .; CDR3aa: CASSPRTGSLYEQYF; CDR3nt: TGCGCCAGCAGCCCGCGGACAGGGAGTTTGTACGAGCAGTACTTC
v_gene: TRBV11-2; d_gene: .; j_gene: TRBJ1-2; abundance: .; CDR3aa: CASSSAGQRNGYTF; CDR3nt: TGTGCCAGCAGCTCCGCCGGACAGCGGAATGGCTACACCTTC
v_gene: TRBV5-5; d_gene: .; j_gene: TRBJ1-2; abundance: .; CDR3aa: CASSLDAGPYGYTF; CDR3nt: TGTGCCAGCAGCTTGGATGCGGGGCCATATGGCTACACCTTC
v_gene: TRBV11-2; d_gene: .; j_gene: TRBJ2-7; abundance: .; CDR3aa: CASSLGGILTGIFSYEQYF; CDR3nt: TGTGCCAGCAGCTTGGGAGGTATATTGACAGGGATCTTTTCCTACGAGCAGTACTTC
v_gene: TRBV2; d_gene: .; j_gene: TRBJ2-7; abundance: .; CDR3aa: CARRRGWRNYEQYF; CDR3nt: TGTGCCCGGCGGAGAGGTTGGCGGAACTACGAGCAGTACTTC
v_gene: TRBV5-1; d_gene: .; j_gene: TRBJ2-3; abundance: .; CDR3aa: CASSFGSRRGDTQYF; CDR3nt: TGCGCCAGCAGCTTCGGGTCCCGCCGGGGAGATACGCAGTATTTT
v_gene: TRBV2; d_gene: TRBD1; j_gene: TRBJ2-7; abundance: .; CDR3aa: CASSQSGYRGYEQYF; CDR3nt: TGTGCCAGCAGTCAAAGTGGGTACAGGGGCTACGAGCAGTACTTC
v_gene: TRBV18; d_gene: TRBD1; j_gene: TRBJ2-7; abundance: .; CDR3aa: CASSPHRQGLSYEQYF; CDR3nt: TGTGCCAGCTCACCACATAGACAGGGGTTAAGCTACGAGCAGTACTTC
v_gene: TRBV7-9; d_gene: TRBD1; j_gene: TRBJ2-1; abundance: .; CDR3aa: CASSLDRDNEQFF; CDR3nt: TGTGCCAGCAGCTTGGACAGGGACAATGAGCAGTTCTTC
v_gene: TRBV29-1; d_gene: TRBD2; j_gene: TRBJ2-1; abundance: .; CDR3aa: CSALSGRADSDEQFF; CDR3nt: TGCAGCGCCTTAAGCGGGAGGGCCGATTCCGATGAGCAGTTCTTC
v_gene: TRBV9; d_gene: .; j_gene: TRBJ1-2; abundance: few; CDR3aa: CASSVRVPTGIHGYTF; CDR3nt: TGTGCCAGCAGCGTTCGGGTCCCCACAGGGATCCATGGCTACACCTTC
v_gene: TRBV14; d_gene: .; j_gene: TRBJ2-1; abundance: .; CDR3aa: CASSQRQLIDEQFF; CDR3nt: TGTGCCAGCAGCCAAAGACAGCTAATCGATGAGCAGTTCTTC
v_gene: TRBV5-4; d_gene: TRBD2; j_gene: TRBJ2-5; abundance: .; CDR3aa: CASSGGLVGGAVQYF; CDR3nt: TGTGCCAGCAGCGGGGGACTAGTCGGCGGGGCAGTCCAGTACTTC
v_gene: TRBV29-1; d_gene: .; j_gene: TRBJ2-1; abundance: .; CDR3aa: CTSDNEQFF; CDR3nt: TGCACCTCCGACAATGAGCAGTTCTTC
v_gene: TRBV5-1; d_gene: TRBD1; j_gene: TRBJ2-3; abundance: .; CDR3aa: CASSSQGEFMLSDTQYF; CDR3nt: TGCGCCAGCAGTTCGCAGGGGGAGTTCATGCTTTCGGATACGCAGTATTTT
v_gene: TRBV7-9; d_gene: .; j_gene: TRBJ2-7; abundance: .; CDR3aa: CASSPGGSSYEQYF; CDR3nt: TGTGCCAGCAGCCCAGGGGGGAGCTCCTACGAGCAGTACTTC
v_gene: TRBV9; d_gene: TRBD1; j_gene: TRBJ1-3; abundance: .; CDR3aa: CASSVATGGAGGNTIYF; CDR3nt: TGTGCCAGCAGCGTAGCTACAGGGGGCGCGGGAGGAAACACCATATATTTT
v_gene: TRBV14; d_gene: TRBD2; j_gene: TRBJ2-2; abundance: .; CDR3aa: CASSWLAGTGELFF; CDR3nt: TGTGCCAGCAGCTGGCTAGCGGGTACCGGGGAGCTGTTTTTT
v_gene: TRBV24-1; d_gene: .; j_gene: TRBJ2-3; abundance: .; CDR3aa: CATSDRTATDTQYF; CDR3nt: TGTGCCACCAGTGATCGGACAGCGACAGATACGCAGTATTTT
v_gene: TRBV30; d_gene: .; j_gene: TRBJ2-1; abundance: .; CDR3aa: CAWSDRWEGAQFF; CDR3nt: TGTGCCTGGAGTGATAGGTGGGAAGGGGCGCAGTTCTTC